At least ten counts were recorded for the clone carrying this T cell receptor beta chain. The antigen is undetermined. This record comes from a study of T-cell reconstitution after alpha-beta-depleted transplantation in children. Study-wide points: Once a year had passed after transplant, T-cell counts and diversity came mostly from newly produced T cells. The study reportedly traced alpha-beta T cells about two months after transplant to several hundred expanded graft clones. For some patients, TCRbeta diversity was high at day 60 because of recipient T cells and thymic progenitors that survived.

The library targeted TCRbeta and was prepared with unique molecular identifiers. TCRdb called the PCR reads again in MiXCR, with one record for every CDR3 protein. Found here are roughly 300,000 distinct CDR3 sequences, approximately 10% of them singletons; the top ten hold about a quarter. The CDR3 extends over 15 amino acids. Germline trimming cut 2 bases from V and 0 bases from J; bases unmatched to any gene: 3. Germline CDR1 reads DFQATT; CDR2 reads SNEGSKA (reference sequence). This TCR was recovered from a male patient aged 2-9 years who had a stem cell transplant for chronic granulomatous disease, so the T cells may come from the graft donor. Source: peripheral blood, taken 180 days after TCRalphabeta/CD19-depleted stem cell transplant. The chain is built from TRBV20-1 and TRBJ2-2; TRBD1 matches 7 bases. CDR3 protein: CSARRGGANTGELFF. The CDR3 nucleotides are TGCAGTGCTAGAAGAGGGGGCGCGAACACCGGGGAGCTGTTTTTT.